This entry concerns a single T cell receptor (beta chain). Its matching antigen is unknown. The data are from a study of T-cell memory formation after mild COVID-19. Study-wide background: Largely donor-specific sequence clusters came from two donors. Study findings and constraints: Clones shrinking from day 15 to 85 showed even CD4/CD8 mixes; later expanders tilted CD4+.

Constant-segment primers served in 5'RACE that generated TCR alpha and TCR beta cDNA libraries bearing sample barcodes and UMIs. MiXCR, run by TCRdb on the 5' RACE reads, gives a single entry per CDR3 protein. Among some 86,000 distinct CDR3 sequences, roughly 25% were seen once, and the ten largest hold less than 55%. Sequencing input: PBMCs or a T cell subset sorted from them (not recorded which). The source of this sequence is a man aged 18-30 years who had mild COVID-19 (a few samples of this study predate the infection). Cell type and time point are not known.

The CDR3 sequence: CASRSDRGQNTIYF. The DNA of the CDR3 is TGTGCCAGCAGAAGCGACAGGGGGCAAAACACCATATATTTT. The V gene is TRBV12-3 or TRBV12-4, the J gene TRBJ1-3; 10 nucleotides align to TRBD1. V was clipped by 6 bases and J by 6 bases; unmatched bases: 5. The CDR3 runs 14 residues.